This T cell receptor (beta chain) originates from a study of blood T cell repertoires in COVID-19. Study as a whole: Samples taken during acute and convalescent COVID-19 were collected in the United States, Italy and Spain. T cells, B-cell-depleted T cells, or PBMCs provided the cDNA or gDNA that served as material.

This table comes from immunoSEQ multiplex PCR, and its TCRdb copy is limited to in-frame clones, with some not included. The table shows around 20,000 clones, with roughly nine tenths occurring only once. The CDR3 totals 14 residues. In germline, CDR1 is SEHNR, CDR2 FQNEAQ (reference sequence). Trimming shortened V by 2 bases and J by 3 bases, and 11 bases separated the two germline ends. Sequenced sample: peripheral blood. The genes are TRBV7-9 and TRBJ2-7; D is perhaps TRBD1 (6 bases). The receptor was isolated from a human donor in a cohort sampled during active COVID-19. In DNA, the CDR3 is TGTGCCAGCAGCTTATTTCTGGACAGCTACGAGCAGTACTTC. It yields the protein CASSLFLDSYEQYF. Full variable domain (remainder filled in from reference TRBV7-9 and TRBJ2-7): DTGVSQNPRHKITKRGQNVTFRCDPISEHNRLYWYRQTLGQGPEFLTYFQNEAQLEKSRLLSDRFSAERPKGSFSTLEIQRTEQGDSAMYLCASSLFLDSYEQYFGPGTRLTVT.